This TCR beta chain was retrieved from a study of cytomegalovirus exposure and HLA in healthy donors. CDR3 size: 16 residues. Germline V lookup: CDR1 SGHNT, CDR2 YYREEE (reference sequence). Trimming shortened V by 1 base and J by 0 bases, and 8 bases separated the two germline ends. This clone has a single count. The antigen remains unidentified. Findings and limits, study-wide: A later analysis reportedly found that, within productive TCRs, an Asian-associated ancestry cluster had fewer N-insertions than the mean observed across the roughly 730 donors.

Likely unrecorded immune exposures existed in these nominally healthy donors. Researchers ran the PCR with 60 Vbeta and 13 Jbeta primers. Some clones are missing from TCRdb's copy, which holds only in-frame ones; the method was immunoSEQ multiplex PCR. Of approximately 190,000 clones listed, roughly 84% are singletons. The chain joins TRBV5-4 to TRBJ1-6; D gene uncertain. The sequence came from a woman aged 45-60 years in good health and CMV-seropositive. The sample was PBMCs. The CDR3 nucleotides read TGTGCCAGCAGCTTGAACCCGGGCTCCTATAATTCACCCCTCCACTTT. Amino acids: CASSLNPGSYNSPLHF. Filled out from reference TRBV5-4 and TRBJ1-6, the complete variable domain reads ETGVTQSPTHLIKTRGQQVTLRCSSQSGHNTVSWYQQALGQGPQFIFQYYREEENGRGNFPPRFSGLQFPNYSSELNVNALELDDSALYLCASSLNPGSYNSPLHFGNGTRLTVT.